This T cell receptor beta chain was sequenced in a study of shared clonotypes between healthy human individuals. Study-wide results and limits: Sampling covered nothing but blood. Tissue TCR repertoires likely differ from those found in blood.

A note on this clone: What it recognizes is unknown.

Profiled with immunoSEQ multiplex PCR; TCRdb holds only in-frame clones, not every one. This sample yields about 460,000 clones, of which about 74% are seen a single time; around 12% belongs to the top ten. Germline V lookup: CDR1 GTSNPN, CDR2 SVGIG (reference sequence). The CDR3 sequence is 15 residues long. V lost 3 bases to trimming and J lost 5 bases, with 17 bases between them. Input material: PBMCs. This clonotype was obtained from a woman in her thirties or forties in good health. Some clones in this sample may be carry-over from other donors' samples. The rearrangement uses TRBV30 and TRBJ1-5; D possibly corresponds to TRBD1 (5 bases). The CDR3 region is CAWSPRRRGDQPQHF. The CDR3 region has the DNA TGTGCCTGGAGCCCGAGGCGACGGGGCGATCAGCCCCAGCATTTT.